The present TCR beta chain was sequenced within a study of shared clonotypes between healthy human individuals. Regarding the study as a whole: Sequencing depth was expected to affect clonotype sharing among donors.

The CDR3 spans 13 residues. V was pared by 3 bases and J by 8 bases, with 13 bases between. The germline V gene encodes CDR1 LNHDA and CDR2 SQIVND (reference sequence). CD8 memory was a combination of CD45RO+ cells and CCR7-negative CD45RA+ TemRA cells. As concerns this clone: Its target is unknown.

Every subset had its genomic DNA shared out evenly among several immunoSEQ plates. The method was immunoSEQ multiplex PCR; TCRdb's version includes in-frame clones alone and lacks a portion of them. Among 550,000 to 800,000 clones, 90% were seen once, and the ten largest hold less than 40%. The material sequenced was memory CD8+ T cells from PBMCs. Regarding subset: CD45RO+ cells pooled with CCR7-negative TemRA cells. V and J are TRBV19 and TRBJ1-2, with D unclear. The clonotype comes from a man aged 18 to 35 in good health. Some clones in this sample may be carry-over from other donors' samples. CDR3 sequence: CASSIGVSKGYTF. In DNA, the CDR3 is TGTGCCAGTAGTATCGGGGTTTCTAAAGGCTACACCTTC.